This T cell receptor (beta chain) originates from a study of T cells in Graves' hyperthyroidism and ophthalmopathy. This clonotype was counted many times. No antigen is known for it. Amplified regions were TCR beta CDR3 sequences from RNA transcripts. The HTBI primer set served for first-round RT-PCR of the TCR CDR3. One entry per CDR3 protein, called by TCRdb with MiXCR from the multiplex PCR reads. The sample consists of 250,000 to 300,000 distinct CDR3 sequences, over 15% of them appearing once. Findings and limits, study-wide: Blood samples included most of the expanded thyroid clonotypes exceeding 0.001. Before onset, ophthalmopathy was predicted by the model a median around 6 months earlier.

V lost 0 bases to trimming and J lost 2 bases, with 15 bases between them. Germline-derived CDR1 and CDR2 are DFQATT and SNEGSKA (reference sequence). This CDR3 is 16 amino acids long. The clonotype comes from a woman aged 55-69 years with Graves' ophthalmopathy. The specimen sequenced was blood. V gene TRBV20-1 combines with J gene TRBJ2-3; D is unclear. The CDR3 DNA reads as TGCAGTGCTAGAGATCACAACGGGCTCAACACAGATACGCAGTATTTT. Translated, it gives CSARDHNGLNTDTQYF.